The entry that follows covers one T cell receptor (beta chain) sequence. The sample holds one count of this clone. Its antigen remains undetermined. No base quality information exists; no much larger clone differs at one position. Other DNA sequences in the same sample also yield this CDR3. Using the deep immunoSEQ assay, TCR CDR3 regions were amplified from genomic DNA by multiplex PCR. For each cell subset, the extracted genomic DNA was distributed evenly across all wells of several immunoSEQ 96-well plates, and each plate served as one replicate. For unsorted PBMC, roughly 330 ng of genomic DNA, equivalent to approximately 30,000 T cell genomes, went into each replicate PCR. Ten immunoSEQ deep assay plates were used to sequence the unsorted PBMC genomic DNA. Purified libraries were measured with a Qubit 3.0 fluorometer, size-checked on a Bioanalyzer 2100, and measured again with the KAPA Library Quantification kit. Every immunoSEQ 96-well plate was sequenced on a dedicated single-read 150-cycle Illumina NextSeq 550 flow cell. For the original study's pipeline: Because the immunoSEQ output included only junctional sequences and no quality scores, the filtering could not be the same as the filtering used for full-length reads. To assign V/J genes and CDR3, sequences were annotated against IMGT germline references using PyIR, a Python wrapper for IgBLAST v1.9. Reads with weak V/J assignments (E-value above 1e-6), missing CDR3, stop codons, out-of-frame junctions, or ambiguous translated residues were removed. V3J clonotypes were defined as sequences sharing the same inferred V gene, J gene, and CDR3 amino acid sequence. To compute the percentage overlap between repertoires, the number of shared unique clonotypes was divided by the size of the smaller repertoire. Repertoire richness was assessed with RTK rarefaction, the Chao1 estimator, and Recon v2.1 estimates of unobserved clonotypes. TCRdb re-hosts the immuneACCESS table, in-frame sequences only. Its copies lack some clones; in the studies checked, an unresolved V gene accounts for under half of them, and the cause for the rest is not known. V, J and clone size derive from that table, while D and trimming were established from the DNA sequence. Across this sample there are about half a million clones, with about four fifths seen only once. About an eighth of the sample is taken by the ten largest.

The data belong to a study of shared clonotypes between healthy human individuals (dated by TCRdb to the early 2020s). The study in broad terms: The cohort included a few men and two women between 18 and 49 years of age. Between about 0.85 and 9.5 billion PBMCs per donor were obtained by leukapheresis. To estimate repertoire size and how much clonotype sharing occurs between individuals, the study deeply sequenced the blood TCR repertoires of several healthy adults. Different laboratories and diverse techniques were used to prepare libraries and sequence TCR repertoires, to increase sequencing depth and limit assay-specific biases.

Healthy HIV-negative adults with no recently reported acute infections or vaccinations were included as donors. All donors were Caucasian adults living in Nashville, Tennessee, USA. For unsorted samples, tens of millions of PBMCs were counted and genomic DNA was extracted with the QIAamp DNA Blood Mini kit. Blood was collected by leukapheresis, and PBMCs were isolated by Ficoll-Histopaque density gradient centrifugation and then cryopreserved in liquid nitrogen vapor phase. The CDR3 holds 15 amino acids from the cysteine to the phenylalanine. Only the CDR3 DNA is retained, 45 bases long and in frame from the first base. As encoded in the germline V gene, CDR1 is SGHRS while CDR2 is YFSETQ. Trimming accounts for 0 bases at V and 4 bases at J, while the number of junction bases matched to no gene is 3. Overall study results and their limits: Sampling was restricted to blood, and TCR repertoires in tissues likely differ from the TCR repertoires found in blood. Based on pairwise subsampling, the degree of clonotype sharing among donors was expected to be affected by sequencing depth. The genetic and exposure-history diversity represented was limited by the small number of donors.

Sequenced sample: PBMCs. The chain joins TRBV5-1 to TRBJ2-1, with TRBD2 identical over 8 junction bases. The receptor was derived from a woman between 40 and 50 years old in good health. Some clones in this sample may be carry-over from other donors' samples. The nucleotide sequence is given as TGCGCCAGCAGCTTGGGTAGCGGGATTTACAATGAGCAGTTCTTC. This gives the protein CASSLGSGIYNEQFF.